The rows below give T cell receptor beta chains drawn from one sample of a study of beta chain features in type 1 diabetes. Only in-frame clones appear in the TCRdb table, and some are missing; sequencing was by immunoSEQ multiplex PCR. This sample has over 650,000 clones; around an eighth occur once, and the top ten carry roughly 0.04%. The sample comprised naive CD4+ T cells from blood. Source of these receptors: a man aged 18 to 35 with type 1 diabetes. Both conserved end residues are part of each CDR3. D genes are given only for firm matches. Size is stated for part of the rows, as once, few or many counts, or as a class when the clone is expanded.

J | V | D | size | CDR3 | DNA
TRBJ2-2 | TRBV5-1 | - | few | CASSLNWDGELFF | TGCGCCAGCAGCTTGAACTGGGACGGGGAGCTGTTTTTT
TRBJ1-5 | TRBV7-2 | - | few | CASSPGNSNQPQHF | TGTGCCAGCAGCCCCGGAAATAGCAATCAGCCCCAGCATTTT
TRBJ2-7 | TRBV28 | - | - | CASSFQGARGYEQYF | TGTGCCAGCAGTTTTCAAGGGGCCCGAGGGTACGAGCAGTACTTC
TRBJ1-1 | TRBV10-3 | - | few | CAISAHTEAFF | TGTGCCATCAGTGCCCACACTGAAGCTTTCTTT
TRBJ2-7 | TRBV7-2 | - | - | CASSLIYEQYF | TGTGCCAGCAGCTTAATCTACGAGCAGTACTTC
TRBJ1-4 | TRBV2 | TRBD1 | few | CASKGAQGEKLFF | TGTGCCAGCAAGGGGGCGCAAGGAGAAAAACTGTTTTTT
TRBJ1-3 | TRBV6-5 | - | - | CASSYRSVDSGNTIYF | TGTGCCAGCAGTTACCGATCGGTCGACTCTGGAAACACCATATATTTT
TRBJ1-5 | TRBV9 | - | few | CASSVGDNSNQPQHF | TGTGCCAGCAGCGTCGGGGATAATAGCAATCAGCCCCAGCATTTT
TRBJ2-7 | TRBV30 | - | few | CAWSGLQGPYEQYF | TGTGCCTGGAGTGGCTTACAGGGCCCCTACGAGCAGTACTTC
TRBJ2-5 | TRBV25-1 | TRBD1 | - | CASSAWTGVQETQYF | TGTGCCAGCAGTGCCTGGACAGGAGTCCAAGAGACCCAGTACTTC
TRBJ1-1 | TRBV10-3 | - | - | CAIRGGTEAFF | TGTGCCATCAGAGGGGGAACTGAAGCTTTCTTT
TRBJ2-1 | TRBV11-3 | TRBD2 | - | CASSPPSGGGEQFF | TGTGCCAGCAGCCCGCCTAGCGGGGGTGGTGAGCAGTTCTTC
TRBJ2-1 | TRBV4-3 | TRBD1 | few | CASSQDALGQGTYNEQFF | TGCGCCAGCAGCCAAGACGCCTTGGGACAGGGGACCTACAATGAGCAGTTCTTC
TRBJ2-3 | TRBV7-2 | - | - | CASSLAIGTDTQYF | TGTGCCAGCAGCTTAGCCATTGGCACAGATACGCAGTATTTT
TRBJ1-3 | TRBV25-1 | - | - | CASSEGSSSGNTIYF | TGTGCCAGCAGTGAAGGTTCATCCTCTGGAAACACCATATATTTT
TRBJ1-2 | TRBV12-5 | - | - | CASGPNSQGDYTF | TGTGCTAGTGGCCCTAACTCTCAGGGAGACTACACCTTC
TRBJ2-3 | TRBV19 | - | few | CASSITDTQYF | TGTGCCAGTAGTATTACCGATACGCAGTATTTT
TRBJ2-4 | TRBV2 | TRBD2 | - | CASSLYGTSGSVGNIQYF | TGTGCCAGCAGTTTGTATGGGACTAGCGGGAGTGTTGGAAACATTCAGTACTTC
TRBJ2-2 | TRBV2 | TRBD2 | - | CASRKELAGNTGELFF | TGTGCCAGCCGCAAGGAACTAGCGGGAAACACCGGGGAGCTGTTTTTT
TRBJ2-1 | TRBV29-1 | TRBD2 | - | CSAPGLAAGGEQFF | TGCAGCGCGCCGGGACTAGCGGCCGGGGGTGAGCAGTTCTTC
TRBJ2-7 | TRBV5-1 | - | few | CASSSVRDAYEQYF | TGCGCCAGCAGCTCGGTCAGGGATGCCTACGAGCAGTACTTC
TRBJ1-5 | TRBV28 | TRBD1 | few | CASSFDRANQPQHF | TGTGCCAGCAGTTTTGACAGGGCCAATCAGCCCCAGCATTTT
TRBJ2-1 | TRBV19 | TRBD2 | once | CASSRGTSGRSYNEQFF | TGTGCCAGTAGTAGGGGGACTAGCGGGAGGTCATACAATGAGCAGTTCTTC
TRBJ2-3 | TRBV10-3 | - | few | CAISEPTATDTQYF | TGTGCCATCAGTGAGCCGACCGCCACAGATACGCAGTATTTT
TRBJ1-2 | TRBV30 | - | few | CAWRATTGTNTPRYGYTF | TGTGCCTGGAGAGCCACCACCGGGACAAATACGCCTCGGTATGGCTACACCTTC